Listed here is a single TCR beta chain. Antigen: not known. The PCR used 60 Vbeta and 13 Jbeta primers. Sequencing was performed with immunoSEQ multiplex PCR; in TCRdb, only in-frame clones are kept and a portion is missing. Found here are about 130,000 clones, 77% of them singletons; the top ten hold 10% to 15%. These data originate in a study of cytomegalovirus exposure and HLA in healthy donors. This CDR3 is 14 amino acids long. Germline V CDR1 and CDR2: SNHLY, FYNNEI. V was pared by 9 bases and J by 2 bases, with 17 bases between. Findings of the study overall: A later analysis linked 15,000 to 20,000 TCR beta sequences to HLA alleles at 0.05 false discovery rate. The investigators catalogued 150 to 200 TCR beta chains as cytomegalovirus-associated. In a later analysis, a missense DCLRE1C variant was linked to TCR beta V- and J-gene trimming.

The sample consisted of PBMCs. The source is a woman aged 40-49 years in good health and CMV-seropositive. This chain connects TRBV2 to TRBJ2-7; D might be TRBD2 (6 bases). CDR3 DNA: TGTGCCAGTTCCGCGGGACGTTGGACCTACGAGCAGTACTTC. Its protein product is CASSAGRWTYEQYF.